This is a list of T cell receptor beta chains from one sample in a study of blood T cell repertoires in COVID-19. Using immunoSEQ multiplex PCR, the repertoire was profiled, and TCRdb retains in-frame clones only, with some absent. The data contain about 53,000 clones, 81% of them singletons. Sequencing was done on a sample of peripheral blood. The origin of the receptors is a woman of 80 years or more with COVID-19, enrolled during active disease. The CDR3 runs from the conserved cysteine through the conserved F or W. D genes are given only for firm matches. Rows may omit the clone size; those that give it use once, few, many or a size class.

>.|TRBD2|TRBJ2-1|TRBV4-1
CASSQDVREGSWEQFF
TGCGCCAGCAGCCAAGATGTACGGGAGGGGTCGTGGGAGCAGTTCTTC
>.|TRBD2|TRBJ2-7|TRBV19
CASRGGLANSYEQYF
TGTGCCAGTAGGGGGGGACTAGCGAACTCCTACGAGCAGTACTTC
>.|TRBD2|TRBJ2-1|TRBV6-2/TRBV6-3
CASSYEAGGRNEQFF
TGTGCCAGCAGTTACGAAGCGGGAGGTCGCAATGAGCAGTTCTTC
>.|.|TRBJ2-7|TRBV5-6
CASSLGDEQYF
TGTGCCAGCAGCCTCGGGGACGAGCAGTACTTC
>.|TRBD1|TRBJ2-7|TRBV6-5
CASSNGQGPYEQYF
TGTGCCAGCAGTAATGGACAGGGACCCTACGAGCAGTACTTC
>.|.|TRBJ1-3|TRBV7-9
CASRRTSSGNTIYF
TGTGCCAGCAGAAGAACAAGCTCTGGAAACACCATATATTTT
>.|TRBD2|TRBJ2-1|TRBV7-2
CASTSGGSSYNEQFF
TGTGCCAGCACTTCGGGCGGGAGCTCCTACAATGAGCAGTTCTTC
>.|TRBD2|TRBJ2-7|TRBV10-2
CASSRGLAGFSYEQYF
TGCGCCAGCAGTCGGGGGCTAGCGGGATTTTCCTACGAGCAGTACTTC
>.|.|TRBJ1-4|TRBV28
CASSSIGGSNEKLFF
TGTGCCAGCAGTTCAATTGGGGGGAGTAATGAAAAACTGTTTTTT
>.|.|TRBJ2-7|TRBV11-3
CASSLAQYEQYF
TGTGCCAGCAGCTTAGCTCAGTACGAGCAGTACTTC
>.|TRBD2|TRBJ2-1|TRBV7-9
CASSSTSGPRYEQFF
TGTGCCAGCAGCTCCACTAGCGGCCCCAGGTATGAGCAGTTCTTC
>.|.|TRBJ1-2|TRBV5-1
CASSLAGQGGSF
TGCGCCAGCAGCTTGGCCGGGCAGGGTGGGTCCTTC
>once|TRBD1|TRBJ1-5|TRBV6-1
CASSEQGGNQPQHF
TGTGCCAGCAGTGAACAGGGGGGCAATCAGCCCCAGCATTTT
>.|TRBD2|TRBJ2-5|TRBV5-4
CASSSLAGGVETQYF
TGTGCCAGCAGCTCGCTAGCGGGAGGGGTCGAGACCCAGTACTTC
>.|TRBD2|TRBJ2-1|TRBV19
CASLSGTLYNEQFF
TGTGCCAGCCTTAGCGGGACGTTATACAATGAGCAGTTCTTC
>.|.|TRBJ2-7|TRBV7-3
CASSPRHGYEQYF
TGTGCCAGCAGCCCACGACACGGCTACGAGCAGTACTTC
>once|.|TRBJ2-7|TRBV28
CASSFYLGTLTYEQYF
TGTGCCAGCAGTTTCTACCTCGGGACACTCACCTACGAGCAGTACTTC
>.|TRBD1|TRBJ1-5|TRBV7-2
CASSMGQGERPQHF
TGTGCCAGCAGCATGGGACAGGGGGAGAGGCCCCAGCATTTT
>.|TRBD1|TRBJ1-2|TRBV3-1/TRBV3-2
CASTPDRGLKSYGYTF
TGTGCCAGCACCCCGGACAGGGGGCTGAAATCGTATGGCTACACCTTC
>.|TRBD1|TRBJ1-2|TRBV18
CASSPRTGANYGYTF
TGTGCCAGCTCACCACGGACAGGGGCTAACTATGGCTACACCTTC
>.|.|TRBJ2-7|TRBV4-1
CASSQMTGAPYEQYF
TGCGCCAGCAGCCAAATGACAGGCGCCCCCTACGAGCAGTACTTC
>.|TRBD2|TRBJ2-7|TRBV29-1
CSVGREGSEQYF
TGCAGCGTTGGGAGGGAGGGAAGCGAGCAGTACTTC
>.|TRBD2|TRBJ2-1|TRBV19
CASQYTGLAAYEQFF
TGTGCCAGCCAGTATACAGGACTAGCGGCTTATGAGCAGTTCTTC
>once|.|TRBJ2-2|TRBV19
CATYYGELFF
TGTGCCACCTACTACGGGGAGCTGTTTTTT
>.|TRBD1|TRBJ1-5|TRBV6-2/TRBV6-3
CASSPRTGGRNQPQHF
TGTGCCAGCAGCCCTAGGACAGGGGGCCGCAATCAGCCCCAGCATTTT
>.|TRBD2|TRBJ2-1|TRBV2
CASNRGSGGYNEQFF
TGTGCCAGCAACCGGGGGAGCGGGGGCTACAATGAGCAGTTCTTC
>few|.|TRBJ1-2|TRBV5-1
CASSLEAGQQSHGYTF
TGCGCCAGCAGCTTGGAGGCAGGACAACAGTCCCATGGCTACACCTTC
>few|.|TRBJ1-2|TRBV11-2
CASSLGLEYMYGYTF
TGTGCCAGCAGCTTAGGCTTAGAATATATGTATGGCTACACCTTC
>.|TRBD1|TRBJ2-4|TRBV11-2
CASSLDRAGGAYIQYF
TGTGCCAGCAGCTTAGATCGGGCAGGGGGAGCTTACATTCAGTACTTC
>.|TRBD2|TRBJ2-1|TRBV28
CASRPLPGLAGVFNEQFF
TGTGCCAGCAGGCCACTACCGGGACTAGCGGGAGTTTTTAATGAGCAGTTCTTC
>.|TRBD2|TRBJ2-1|TRBV5-4
CASSSAGGGSSYNEQFF
TGTGCCAGCAGCTCCGCCGGTGGCGGGAGCTCCTACAATGAGCAGTTCTTC
>few|TRBD2|TRBJ2-1|TRBV5-1
CASSWPGLADDREQFF
TGCGCCAGCAGCTGGCCGGGACTAGCGGACGATCGGGAGCAGTTCTTC
>.|TRBD1|TRBJ1-5|TRBV27
CASSLRTGGNQPQHF
TGTGCCAGCAGTTTGCGGACAGGGGGCAATCAGCCCCAGCATTTT
>once|.|TRBJ2-7|TRBV5-5
CASSFSRANEQYF
TGTGCCAGCAGCTTCTCCAGGGCGAACGAGCAGTACTTC
>.|TRBD1|TRBJ1-1|TRBV15
CATSAQGASTEAFF
TGTGCCACCAGCGCCCAGGGGGCCTCTACTGAAGCTTTCTTT
>few|TRBD1|TRBJ1-1|TRBV4-1
CASSQDRTGGTEAFF
TGCGCCAGCAGCCAAGATCGGACAGGGGGCACTGAAGCTTTCTTT
>.|.|TRBJ2-7|TRBV7-9
CASSPRTKAYEQYF
TGTGCCAGCAGCCCCCGGACTAAGGCCTACGAGCAGTACTTC
>.|TRBD2|TRBJ2-1|TRBV18
CASSPPRGIAGGEQFF
TGTGCCAGCTCACCCCCCCGGGGGATAGCGGGAGGTGAGCAGTTCTTC
>.|.|TRBJ2-7|TRBV6-6
CASSYPMSLEQYF
TGTGCCAGCAGTTACCCTATGTCCCTCGAGCAGTACTTC
>once|.|TRBJ2-7|TRBV19
CASSPGRAYEQYF
TGTGCCAGTAGTCCGGGAAGGGCATACGAGCAGTACTTC
>.|.|TRBJ2-7|TRBV4-1
CASSQGATASYEQYF
TGCGCCAGCAGCCAAGGGGCCACAGCCTCCTACGAGCAGTACTTC
>.|.|TRBJ2-2|TRBV6-5
CASRTAYTGELFF
TGTGCCAGCAGGACAGCCTACACCGGGGAGCTGTTTTTT
>.|.|TRBJ1-1|TRBV30
CAWGHLNTEAFF
TGTGCCTGGGGACATTTGAACACTGAAGCTTTCTTT
>.|.|TRBJ1-5|TRBV10-2
CASSAGLNQPQHF
TGCGCCAGCAGTGCTGGCCTCAATCAGCCCCAGCATTTT
>few|TRBD1|TRBJ1-3|TRBV5-1
CASSSPSGGSVGNTIYF
TGCGCCAGCAGTTCTCCCTCAGGGGGATCGGTTGGAAACACCATATATTTT
>.|.|TRBJ2-1|TRBV1
CTSSQAETSGRHNEQFF
TGCACCAGCAGCCAAGCCGAGACTAGCGGGAGGCACAATGAGCAGTTCTTC
>.|.|TRBJ2-1|TRBV11-2
CASSSVPKSTNEQFF
TGTGCCAGCAGCTCGGTCCCAAAATCAACCAATGAGCAGTTCTTC
>.|TRBD2|TRBJ2-1|TRBV30
CAWRPGGSSYNEQFF
TGTGCCTGGAGACCCGGCGGGAGCTCCTACAATGAGCAGTTCTTC
>once|.|TRBJ2-1|TRBV10-1
CASSVPGHLSSYNEQFF
TGCGCCAGCAGCGTCCCGGGACATTTGAGCTCCTACAATGAGCAGTTCTTC
>.|TRBD1|TRBJ2-1|TRBV5-1
CASSSSGTGSSYNEQFF
TGCGCCAGCAGCTCATCCGGGACAGGGAGCTCCTACAATGAGCAGTTCTTC
>.|.|TRBJ2-7|TRBV6-2/TRBV6-3
CASSWGTYTYEQYF
TGTGCCAGCAGCTGGGGGACTTACACCTACGAGCAGTACTTC
>.|.|TRBJ1-1|TRBV11-2
CASSLNTEAFF
TGTGCCAGCAGCCTTAACACTGAAGCTTTCTTT
>.|.|TRBJ2-3|TRBV5-1
CASSLGYGGRGTDTQYF
TGCGCCAGCAGCTTGGGTTACGGGGGACGGGGCACAGATACGCAGTATTTT
>.|TRBD1|TRBJ1-6|TRBV19
CASSIDSGTGTSPLHF
TGTGCCAGTAGTATAGACTCCGGGACAGGGACTTCACCCCTCCACTTT
>.|TRBD2|TRBJ2-5|TRBV27
CASRVRLAGRETQYF
TGTGCCAGCAGGGTAAGACTAGCGGGAAGAGAGACCCAGTACTTC